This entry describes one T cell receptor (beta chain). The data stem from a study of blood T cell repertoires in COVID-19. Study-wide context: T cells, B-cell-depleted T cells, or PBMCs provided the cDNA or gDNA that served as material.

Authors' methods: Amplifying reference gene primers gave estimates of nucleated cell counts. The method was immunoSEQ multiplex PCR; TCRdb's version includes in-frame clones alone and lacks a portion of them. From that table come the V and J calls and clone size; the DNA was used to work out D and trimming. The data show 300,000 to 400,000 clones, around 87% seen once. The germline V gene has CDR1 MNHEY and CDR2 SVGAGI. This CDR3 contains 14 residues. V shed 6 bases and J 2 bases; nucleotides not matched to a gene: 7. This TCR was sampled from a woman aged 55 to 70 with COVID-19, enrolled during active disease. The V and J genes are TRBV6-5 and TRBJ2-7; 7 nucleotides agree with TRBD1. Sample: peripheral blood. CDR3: CASRKNTGAYEQYF. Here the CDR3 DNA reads TGTGCCAGCAGGAAAAATACAGGGGCCTACGAGCAGTACTTC.